These T cell receptor beta chains were read from a single sample in a study of T cell responses to AZD1222 COVID-19 vaccine. Sequenced by immunoSEQ multiplex PCR; TCRdb stores in-frame clones only, minus some. The table has 150,000 to 200,000 clones, just over 85% seen once. Sequencing used peripheral blood, obtained 28 days after the second AZD1222 dose. The source of these receptors is an adult who received the AZD1222 COVID-19 vaccine. Both conserved end residues are part of each CDR3. Each record gives: J gene, D gene, V gene, CDR3 protein. The D gene is left open where the match is weak.

j_gene: TRBJ2-1; d_gene: TRBD2; v_gene: TRBV6-5; CDR3aa: CASRLSGGVWDEQFF
j_gene: TRBJ1-6; d_gene: NA; v_gene: TRBV6-5; CDR3aa: CASSYLERDGPLHF
j_gene: TRBJ1-2; d_gene: TRBD1; v_gene: TRBV6-5; CDR3aa: CASKGTGGNYGYTF
j_gene: TRBJ1-4; d_gene: TRBD1; v_gene: TRBV5-3; CDR3aa: CARSLGSGTGDPNEKLFF
j_gene: TRBJ1-2; d_gene: NA; v_gene: TRBV30; CDR3aa: CAWSVQGRAGGYTF
j_gene: TRBJ1-1; d_gene: NA; v_gene: TRBV7-3; CDR3aa: CASSTSRNTEAFF
j_gene: TRBJ1-1; d_gene: NA; v_gene: TRBV5-1; CDR3aa: CASSLVGANTEAFF
j_gene: TRBJ1-2; d_gene: NA; v_gene: TRBV3-1/TRBV3-2; CDR3aa: CASSLPGQNYGYTF
j_gene: TRBJ1-2; d_gene: NA; v_gene: TRBV7-2; CDR3aa: CASSQTPGTTNYGYTF
j_gene: TRBJ2-5; d_gene: NA; v_gene: TRBV7-3; CDR3aa: CASSLFGQYEETQYF
j_gene: TRBJ1-5; d_gene: NA; v_gene: TRBV29-1; CDR3aa: CSVGGNGQPQHF
j_gene: TRBJ1-6; d_gene: NA; v_gene: TRBV5-6; CDR3aa: CASSLIRGTPHNSPLHF
j_gene: TRBJ2-7; d_gene: NA; v_gene: TRBV9; CDR3aa: CASSATGFLEEQYF
j_gene: TRBJ1-2; d_gene: NA; v_gene: TRBV9; CDR3aa: CASSPQSSAANYGYTF
j_gene: TRBJ2-2; d_gene: NA; v_gene: TRBV7-2; CDR3aa: CASSLLAGTRVKAGELFF
j_gene: TRBJ2-2; d_gene: NA; v_gene: TRBV6-5; CDR3aa: CASSLRGKGPGELFF
j_gene: TRBJ1-2; d_gene: NA; v_gene: TRBV14; CDR3aa: CASSQDPVDYGYTF
j_gene: TRBJ1-3; d_gene: NA; v_gene: TRBV4-2; CDR3aa: CASSQEPTGPAGNTIYF
j_gene: TRBJ2-7; d_gene: TRBD1; v_gene: TRBV6-5; CDR3aa: CASSRTGGKEQYF
j_gene: TRBJ2-2; d_gene: TRBD2; v_gene: TRBV7-7; CDR3aa: CASSLSSGGNTGELFF
j_gene: TRBJ1-5; d_gene: TRBD1; v_gene: TRBV6-5; CDR3aa: CASSSGQEGNQPQHF
j_gene: TRBJ1-2; d_gene: TRBD1; v_gene: TRBV15; CDR3aa: CATSRDSFLRQGRVGYTF
j_gene: TRBJ2-1; d_gene: NA; v_gene: TRBV10-1; CDR3aa: CASSDPTNEQFF
j_gene: TRBJ2-5; d_gene: TRBD2; v_gene: TRBV7-2; CDR3aa: CASSLARLARETQYF
j_gene: TRBJ1-2; d_gene: NA; v_gene: TRBV29-1; CDR3aa: CSAPTGGSLNYGYTF
j_gene: TRBJ2-1; d_gene: NA; v_gene: TRBV7-2; CDR3aa: CASSLEGYGGYNEQFF
j_gene: TRBJ1-1; d_gene: TRBD1; v_gene: TRBV18; CDR3aa: CASSPRSGGITEAFF
j_gene: TRBJ1-3; d_gene: NA; v_gene: TRBV19; CDR3aa: CASSIGVSGSRSGNTIYF
j_gene: TRBJ1-1; d_gene: TRBD1; v_gene: TRBV29-1; CDR3aa: CSVDSRTGGRAEAFF
j_gene: TRBJ2-5; d_gene: TRBD2; v_gene: TRBV4-1; CDR3aa: CASSQDSGGGQETQYF
j_gene: TRBJ2-1; d_gene: NA; v_gene: TRBV19; CDR3aa: CASSTRGSLANEQFF
j_gene: TRBJ2-1; d_gene: TRBD2; v_gene: TRBV30; CDR3aa: CAWSVGLAGSEQFF
j_gene: TRBJ2-2; d_gene: NA; v_gene: TRBV9; CDR3aa: CASSGDYTGELFF
j_gene: TRBJ1-3; d_gene: TRBD1; v_gene: TRBV7-2; CDR3aa: CASSPRGPGNTIYF
j_gene: TRBJ2-3; d_gene: NA; v_gene: TRBV4-3; CDR3aa: CASSQDRTGGVTDTQYF
j_gene: TRBJ2-2; d_gene: NA; v_gene: TRBV7-3; CDR3aa: CASSLLASTGELFF
j_gene: TRBJ2-7; d_gene: NA; v_gene: TRBV20-1; CDR3aa: CSASAENEQYF
j_gene: TRBJ1-1; d_gene: NA; v_gene: TRBV18; CDR3aa: CASSQGGSDTEAFF
j_gene: TRBJ1-1; d_gene: NA; v_gene: TRBV5-5; CDR3aa: CASSSSGAINTEAFF
j_gene: TRBJ2-7; d_gene: TRBD1; v_gene: TRBV6-5; CDR3aa: CASAKGQPSSYEQYF
j_gene: TRBJ2-1; d_gene: NA; v_gene: TRBV3-1/TRBV3-2; CDR3aa: CASSQEWSGRVLPPDYNEQFF
j_gene: TRBJ1-2; d_gene: TRBD1; v_gene: TRBV7-9; CDR3aa: CASSGDRNYGYTF
j_gene: TRBJ1-2; d_gene: NA; v_gene: TRBV5-3; CDR3aa: CARSSRYGYTF
j_gene: TRBJ1-2; d_gene: NA; v_gene: TRBV19; CDR3aa: CASSTRQRPYGYTF
j_gene: TRBJ2-7; d_gene: NA; v_gene: TRBV30; CDR3aa: CAWSVLHLAYEQYF
j_gene: TRBJ1-2; d_gene: NA; v_gene: TRBV6-5; CDR3aa: CASSLGENYGYTF
j_gene: TRBJ2-1; d_gene: TRBD2; v_gene: TRBV7-2; CDR3aa: CASSLEIAGGREQFF
j_gene: TRBJ1-2; d_gene: NA; v_gene: TRBV9; CDR3aa: CASSVGDPQGGYTF